The rows below give T cell receptor beta chains drawn from one sample of a study of blood T cell repertoires in COVID-19. Clones were read by immunoSEQ multiplex PCR, and TCRdb kept only the in-frame ones, dropping some. The sample carries around 100,000 clones, 91% recorded once. The sample consisted of peripheral blood. The receptor set was obtained from a man aged 18 to 35 with acute or convalescent COVID-19. The CDR3 runs from the conserved cysteine through the conserved F or W.

TRBJ2-1 | TRBV5-1 | CASSLERGGEEQFF
TRBJ2-3 | TRBV3-1/TRBV3-2 | CASSPIGTSGGAQYF
TRBJ1-1 | TRBV7-9 | CASSTTAGTEAFF
TRBJ1-1 | TRBV19 | CASSIDTGLNTEAFF
TRBJ1-2 | TRBV5-4 | CASSPPDRVGYTF
TRBJ2-7 | TRBV7-6 | CASSRLAGDPTYEQYF
TRBJ1-2 | TRBV5-1 | CASSSTGGGAGYGYTF
TRBJ1-1 | TRBV7-2 | CASSPGGVEAEAFF
TRBJ1-2 | TRBV4-2 | CASSQELANYGYTF
TRBJ1-1 | TRBV27 | CASSLLNRNTEAFF
TRBJ2-7 | TRBV19 | CASSKDRAREQYF
TRBJ2-5 | TRBV2 | CASSLTGGPQYF
TRBJ1-2 | TRBV2 | CASVGLDLLNYGYTF
TRBJ1-6 | TRBV4-1 | CASSQDSATGGALHF
TRBJ1-2 | TRBV7-9 | CASTHAGTAKNYGYTF
TRBJ2-3 | TRBV25-1 | CASSGQTSGRRNTQYF
TRBJ2-1 | TRBV5-1 | CASSLVLAGYNEQFF
TRBJ2-1 | TRBV29-1 | CSVHPGTSGGDSYNEQFF
TRBJ2-1 | TRBV19 | CASRTGTSGYNEQFF
TRBJ2-7 | TRBV24-1 | CATSDRGGDEQYF
TRBJ1-6 | TRBV18 | CASSLGQGSDSPLHF
TRBJ2-1 | TRBV7-9 | CASSRTDYYNEQFF
TRBJ1-2 | TRBV19 | CASIQGDYGYTF
TRBJ1-2 | TRBV7-9 | CASSSSPTGNYGYTF
TRBJ2-2 | TRBV6-4 | CASSGSGTGELFF
TRBJ2-7 | TRBV5-4 | CASSLWDRSSYEQYF
TRBJ2-3 | TRBV27 | CASTLLGDRFTDTQYF
TRBJ1-2 | TRBV5-4 | CASSDTGVYGYTF
TRBJ1-1 | TRBV3-1/TRBV3-2 | CASSQFGTGVKYTEAFF
TRBJ1-2 | TRBV4-1 | CASSQDRVLPDGYTF
TRBJ2-6 | TRBV7-9 | CASSPRTGWGANVLTF
TRBJ2-7 | TRBV9 | CASRSSGTYEQYF
TRBJ1-1 | TRBV7-9 | CASSLLSGNSGVLAEAFF
TRBJ1-6 | TRBV2 | CASSARRDSNSPLHF
TRBJ2-5 | TRBV19 | CASIPRGGETQYF
TRBJ1-1 | TRBV18 | CASSRQVDTEAFF
TRBJ1-2 | TRBV9 | CASSVLNYGYTF
TRBJ1-1 | TRBV5-4 | CASSPQGINTEAFF
TRBJ2-7 | TRBV9 | CASSPTSGRTGNEQYF
TRBJ1-1 | TRBV2 | CAITGTVHGDTEAFF
TRBJ1-2 | TRBV3-1/TRBV3-2 | CASSQDRVYGYTF
TRBJ1-5 | TRBV19 | CASSIPRDRPSNQPQHF